Each of the 16 T cell receptor beta chains below was sequenced from the same sample in a study of blood T cells in healthy people across ages. Alongside a J-beta primer mix, a sample-barcoded 5' primer served in a second PCR lasting about 6 to 12 cycles. TCRdb processed the 5' RACE reads anew with MiXCR; each CDR3 protein has one entry. Altogether fewer than 2,000,000 distinct CDR3 sequences are present, 30% to 35% being singletons, with the ten largest covering about 11%. The sample consisted of blood. The receptors here all came from a woman younger than 45 in good health.

The rearrangement joins TRBV20-1 to TRBJ1-2, with no clear D. The CDR3 runs to 13 residues. The V end was cut by 1 base, the J end by 5 bases, with 11 bases between. From germline, CDR1 is DFQATT and CDR2 SNEGSKA (reference sequence). For the CDR3, the DNA is TGCAGTGCTAGAGTACGGGCAACATATGGCTACACCTTC. Encoded protein: CSARVRATYGYTF.

This clonotype was counted between two and nine times. The chain recombines TRBV28 with TRBJ2-5; TRBD1 matches at 7 bases. V was pared by 5 bases and J by 6 bases, with 6 bases of the junction left unmatched. There are 13 residues in the CDR3. Per germline, CDR1 MDHEN and CDR2 SYDVKM. CDR3 coding DNA: TGTGCCAGCAGTATCCAGGGGGTACAGACCCAGTACTTC. It encodes CASSIQGVQTQYF.

The chain combines TRBV20-1 with TRBJ2-1; D gene unclear. In germline, CDR1 is DFQATT, CDR2 SNEGSKA (reference sequence). This CDR3 has 14 amino acids. V was clipped by 1 base and J by 7 bases, with 14 bases between them. The CDR3 sequence is CSARGGDLGNEQFF. CDR3 coding DNA: TGCAGTGCTAGAGGTGGAGACCTGGGGAATGAGCAGTTCTTC.

This clonotype was counted between two and nine times. V is TRBV7-2 and J is TRBJ2-1; TRBD1 is a possible D gene (6 bases). The length of the CDR3 is 12 residues. V was trimmed by 7 bases and J by 4 bases, leaving 8 bases between them. Germline V lookup: CDR1 SGHTA, CDR2 FQGNSA. CDR3 protein: CASKGHYNEQFF. The DNA of the CDR3 is TGTGCCAGCAAGGGACATTACAATGAGCAGTTCTTC. The variable domain in full, with the rest retrieved from reference TRBV7-2 and TRBJ2-1, is GAGVSQSPSNKVTEKGKDVELRCDPISGHTALYWYRQSLGQGLEFLIYFQGNSAPDKSGLPSDRFSAERTGGSVSTLTIQRTQQEDSAVYLCASKGHYNEQFFGPGTRLTVL.

This sequence joins TRBV7-3 and TRBJ2-1; 7 bases are a match to TRBD2. Trimming cost V 4 bases and J 6 bases; bases outside gene matches: 12. The CDR3 consists of 16 residues. CDR1 and CDR2 from the germline V gene are SGHTA and FQGTGA. The CDR3 bases are TGTGCCAGCAGCTCCATAGGGAGGGCCTTATTCAATGAGCAGTTCTTC. The encoded protein is CASSSIGRALFNEQFF.

The V call is TRBV6-1, the J call TRBJ2-7; TRBD1 matches 8 bases. V gave up 10 bases and J gave up 3 bases; unmatched junction bases: 8. Germline assignment: CDR1 MNHNS and CDR2 SASEGT. The CDR3 totals 13 residues. CDR3 sequence: CAISRDRFYEQYF. CDR3 nucleotide sequence: TGTGCCATCTCGCGGGACAGGTTCTACGAGCAGTACTTC.

The chain combines TRBV7-3 with TRBJ1-1, with D hard to call. CDR3 size: 13 residues. The V gene's germline CDR1 is SGHTA and CDR2 FQGTGA. Trimming took off 5 bases at V and 4 bases at J, with 11 bases between the two ends. The CDR3 DNA reads TGTGCCAGCAGCGAGGGTGTCGGCACTGAAGCTTTCTTT. Residues: CASSEGVGTEAFF.

Concerning this clonotype itself: This sequence may be a read error, since a much larger clone differs from it by one base. This CDR3 is CASSLQGAARYF. The CDR3 DNA reads as TGTGCCAGCAGTTTACAGGGGGCGGCTCGGTATTTT. This rearrangement joins TRBV12-3 or TRBV12-4 to TRBJ2-3; TRBD1 matches 8 bases. This CDR3 is built from 12 residues. V was clipped by 2 bases and J by 14 bases; unmatched bases: 6.

This clonotype has more than one count but fewer than ten. V usage is TRBV15 and J usage is TRBJ2-7; D unresolved. Germline values: CDR1 LNHNV, CDR2 YYDKDF (reference sequence). V lost 5 bases, J lost 0 bases, and 14 bases lay in between. The CDR3 is 15 amino acids. The CDR3 loop is CATSPNWQSSYEQYF. The DNA of the CDR3 is TGTGCCACCAGCCCCAATTGGCAGAGCTCCTACGAGCAGTACTTC.

The rearrangement links TRBV20-1 to TRBJ2-6; tentatively, D is TRBD1 (5 bases). Per germline, CDR1 DFQATT and CDR2 SNEGSKA (reference sequence). The CDR3 has 19 residues. Trimming stripped 1 base from V and 1 base from J, with 20 bases between. CDR3 region: CSARVYQGRSVSGANVLTF. In nucleotides, the CDR3 is TGCAGTGCTAGAGTATATCAGGGCCGCTCGGTATCTGGGGCCAACGTCCTGACTTTC.

The chain recombines TRBV12-3 or TRBV12-4 with TRBJ1-1; D gene uncertain. The V gene lost 2 bases and the J gene lost 3 bases, with 16 bases spanning the gap. CDR3 size: 16 residues. This CDR3 reads CASSLSVGDGHTEAFF. CDR3 DNA sequence: TGTGCCAGCAGTTTAAGTGTCGGGGATGGACACACTGAAGCTTTCTTT.

The sample holds a few counts of this clonotype. The chain recombines TRBV20-1 with TRBJ1-2, with 12 bases fitting TRBD1. This CDR3 is built from 16 residues. Losses at the gene ends were 5 bases for V and 6 bases for J; bases not matched to a gene: 13. CDR1 is DFQATT, CDR2 SNEGSKA, per germline (reference sequence). As DNA, the CDR3 is TGCAGTGCTGAAGGGGGGACAGGGGGCTTTTTGGATGGCTACACCTTC. Its translation: CSAEGGTGGFLDGYTF.

This clonotype was counted only a few times. V is TRBV7-2 and J is TRBJ2-1; D is perhaps TRBD2 (5 bases). The CDR3 spans 17 residues. Per germline, CDR1 SGHTA and CDR2 FQGNSA. V shed 2 bases and J shed 0 bases, with 14 bases lying between them. The DNA of the CDR3 is TGTGCCAGCAGCTTAATGTTCGCTAGCAGCTCCTACAATGAGCAGTTCTTC. The encoded protein is CASSLMFASSSYNEQFF.

Remarks on this clonotype: A read error may be the cause here, since a much bigger clone is one base away. Likely a read error: the CDR3 ends without its conserved phenylalanine or tryptophan. The rearrangement links TRBV20-1 to TRBJ2-5; 8 bases match TRBD2. The germline CDR1 and CDR2 sequences are DFQATT and SNEGSKA (reference sequence). This CDR3 comprises 16 residues. Germline trimming cut 6 bases from V and 1 base from J; bases unmatched to any gene: 13. The CDR3 bases are TGCAGTGCCAGGCCGGGGGCGGGAGGTCTCCAAGAGACCCAGTACTGC. Translation: CSARPGAGGLQETQYC.

This clonotype was recorded only once. The chain uses TRBV24-1 and TRBJ2-7; 8 bases are a match to TRBD2. Germline CDR1 KGHDR, CDR2 SFDVKD. This CDR3 is built from 14 residues. V shed 3 bases, J shed 10 bases, and the junction held 10 bases outside the gene matches. CDR3 amino acids: CATSDGLASESQYF. The CDR3 DNA is TGTGCCACCAGTGATGGACTAGCATCGGAGTCCCAGTACTTC.

The rearrangement links TRBV5-6 to TRBJ2-2; 9 bases map to TRBD1. The CDR3 has 14 amino acids. The germline CDR1 and CDR2 sequences are SGHDT and YYEEEE. The ends lost 6 bases at V and 5 bases at J; junction bases unmatched: 5. The CDR3 nucleotides are TGTGCCAGCACCCGGACAGGGGCTACCGGGGAGCTGTTTTTT. Translation gives CASTRTGATGELFF.